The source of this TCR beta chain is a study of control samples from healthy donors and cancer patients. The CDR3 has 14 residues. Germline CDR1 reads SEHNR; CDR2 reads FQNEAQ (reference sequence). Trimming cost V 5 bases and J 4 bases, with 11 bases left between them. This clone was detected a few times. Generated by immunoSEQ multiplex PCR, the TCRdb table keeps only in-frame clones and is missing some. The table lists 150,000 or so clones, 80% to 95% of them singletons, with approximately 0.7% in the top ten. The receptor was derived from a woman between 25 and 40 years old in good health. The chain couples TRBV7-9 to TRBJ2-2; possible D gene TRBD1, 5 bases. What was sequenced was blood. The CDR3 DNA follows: TGTGCCAGCAGCCAGTCCACAGGCACCGGGGAGCTGTTTTTT. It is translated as CASSQSTGTGELFF.